These T cell receptor beta chains were read from a single sample in a study of blood T cell repertoires in COVID-19. Some clones are missing from TCRdb's copy, which holds only in-frame ones; the method was immunoSEQ multiplex PCR. The sample has 250,000 to 300,000 clones, roughly 89% seen once. The sample comprised PBMCs or T cells enriched from blood (not recorded which). Source of these receptors: a woman aged 60-75 years who had recovered from COVID-19. Each CDR3 is given without its conserved first and last residue. Fields, in order: CDR3 length, V gene, J gene, CDR3 protein.

11	TRBV7-9	TRBJ1-6	ASSFTGGSPLH
13	TRBV2	TRBJ1-2	ASSVQGTVNYGYT
13	TRBV7-3	TRBJ2-1	ASSFGQGAYNEQF
11	TRBV30	TRBJ1-6	AWRVQGASPLH
11	TRBV9	TRBJ1-1	ASSAGYRAEAF
9	TRBV9	TRBJ2-1	ASSAGTQQF
11	TRBV28	TRBJ2-7	ASRGDRSYEQY
10	TRBV21-1	TRBJ1-2	ASRRVGNGYT
12	TRBV6-2/TRBV6-3	TRBJ2-7	ASSREGADYEQY
11	TRBV5-1	TRBJ1-4	ASSPPSYEKLF
13	TRBV7-9	TRBJ1-4	ASSLETGGDEKLF
12	TRBV2	TRBJ2-5	ASRASGGQETQY
8	TRBV20-1	TRBJ1-2	SARDPGYT
14	TRBV4-1	TRBJ2-3	ASSHPSGRGVDTQY
14	TRBV6-5	TRBJ2-2	ASSYSRGGATGELF
11	TRBV7-2	TRBJ2-7	ASSRQGSYEQY
13	TRBV20-1	TRBJ1-5	SASWGGTVNQPQH
14	TRBV19	TRBJ2-1	ASCLLGDREDNEQF
12	TRBV5-1	TRBJ2-5	ASSLASGVETQY
10	TRBV28	TRBJ1-2	ASSLRDYGYT
14	TRBV11-1	TRBJ2-5	ASSLSTSGVQETQY
10	TRBV2	TRBJ2-7	ASSAKRYEQY
13	TRBV3-1/TRBV3-2	TRBJ1-2	ASSLNSPGQASYT
13	TRBV7-9	TRBJ2-7	ASSPPFRRLGEQY
11	TRBV29-1	TRBJ1-5	SVVQEGNQPQH
12	TRBV3-1/TRBV3-2	TRBJ1-1	ASSQPTGGTEAF
16	TRBV3-1/TRBV3-2	TRBJ2-3	ASSQEWGQGQGLAAQY
13	TRBV2	TRBJ2-7	ASGRRDRESYEQY
14	TRBV6-2/TRBV6-3	TRBJ2-1	ASSVFDGRAYNEQF
12	TRBV28	TRBJ2-7	ASSFETGVYEQY
12	TRBV24-1	TRBJ1-1	ATSRTGQGTEAF
14	TRBV28	TRBJ2-2	ASSFRLVGGTGELF
13	TRBV18	TRBJ1-4	ASSPQERPNEKLF
12	TRBV24-1	TRBJ2-3	ATRAGGGTDTQY